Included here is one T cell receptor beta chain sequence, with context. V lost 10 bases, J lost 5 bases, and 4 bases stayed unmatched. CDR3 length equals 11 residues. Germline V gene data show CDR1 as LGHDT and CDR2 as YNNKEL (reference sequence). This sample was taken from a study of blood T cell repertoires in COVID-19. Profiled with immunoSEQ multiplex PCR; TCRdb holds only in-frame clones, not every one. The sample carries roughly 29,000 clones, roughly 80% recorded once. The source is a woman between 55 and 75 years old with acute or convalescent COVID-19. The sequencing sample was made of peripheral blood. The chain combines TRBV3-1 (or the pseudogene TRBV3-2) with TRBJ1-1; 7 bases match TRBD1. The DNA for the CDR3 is TGTGCCACCGCCAGGGGGACTGAAGCTTTCTTT. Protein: CATARGTEAFF.